The 26 T cell receptor beta chains below come from one sample, sequenced in a study of shared T cell receptors in the human thymus. Repertoires were generated with immunoSEQ multiplex PCR, while TCRdb's copy carries only in-frame clones and drops some. Of hundreds of thousands of clones listed, around 87% are singletons. The same data also went into a second study, on human thymus T cells.

Sequencing was carried out using thymocytes. The receptors stem from a boy under two years old with a congenital heart defect.

The chain is built from TRBV27 and TRBJ2-4; 8 bases agree with TRBD1. The germline CDR1 and CDR2 sequences are MNHEY and SMNVEV (reference sequence). V lost 1 base to trimming and J lost 0 bases; unmatched junction nucleotides: 5. This CDR3 has 17 residues. The CDR3 spells CASSLFGQGGAKNIQYF. CDR3 in DNA: TGTGCCAGCAGTTTATTCGGACAGGGTGGAGCCAAAAACATTCAGTACTTC.

The chain joins TRBV10-1 to TRBJ2-1; tentatively, D is TRBD2 (6 bases). The CDR3 spans 16 residues. Between the trimmed V and J ends, which lost 0 bases and 7 bases, there was a span of 16 bases. Germline loops: CDR1 WNHNN, CDR2 SYGVQD (reference sequence). The CDR3 here is CASSESQTSPRNEQFF. The CDR3 DNA sequence: TGCGCCAGCAGTGAGTCTCAAACTAGCCCTAGGAATGAGCAGTTCTTC.

The chain is built from TRBV29-1 and TRBJ2-1, with 7 positions matching TRBD1. Per the germline V gene, CDR1 is SQVTM and CDR2 is ANQGSEA. CDR3 length equals 16 residues. V lost 0 bases to trimming and J lost 6 bases; unmatched junction nucleotides: 11. CDR3 nucleotides: TGCAGCGTTGAAGATCCAAAACAGGGGAGCGTCAATGAGCAGTTCTTC. It encodes CSVEDPKQGSVNEQFF.

The V gene is TRBV4-2, the J gene TRBJ2-7; D is uncertain. The germline gives CDR1 LGHNA, CDR2 YNFKEQ. The germline V and J ends were trimmed by 0 bases and 2 bases, with 11 bases remaining between them. The CDR3 has 15 amino acids. Written as DNA, the CDR3 is TGTGCCAGCAGCCAAGATTCCCCAGGTACCTACGAGCAGTACTTC. Translating gives CASSQDSPGTYEQYF.

This clone came up a few times. The chain couples TRBV7-9 to TRBJ2-1; TRBD2 agrees at 10 bases. Germline V lookup: CDR1 SEHNR, CDR2 FQNEAQ (reference sequence). The CDR3 runs to 15 residues. V trimming: 5 bases; J trimming: 4 bases; junction bases outside the gene matches: 5. In DNA, the CDR3 is TGTGCCAGCAGCCCCCGGACTAGCGGTTACAATGAGCAGTTCTTC. Its protein is CASSPRTSGYNEQFF.

The V call is TRBV7-2, the J call TRBJ2-7; maybe TRBD1 (7 bases). Germline lookup yields CDR1 SGHTA and CDR2 FQGNSA. This CDR3 has 15 amino acids. Trimming took off 0 bases at V and 4 bases at J, with 13 bases between the two ends. The CDR3 loop reads CASSLAGGTVYEQYF. The CDR3 bases are TGTGCCAGCAGCTTAGCAGGGGGGACAGTTTACGAGCAGTACTTC. Full variable domain (rest looked up from reference TRBV7-2 and TRBJ2-7): GAGVSQSPSNKVTEKGKDVELRCDPISGHTALYWYRQSLGQGLEFLIYFQGNSAPDKSGLPSDRFSAERTGGSVSTLTIQRTQQEDSAVYLCASSLAGGTVYEQYFGPGTRLTVT.

The chain recombines TRBV5-6 with TRBJ1-1, with D unclear. Trimming removed 4 bases at V and 1 base at J, with 17 bases between. The CDR3 is made up of 16 amino acids. Per the germline V gene, CDR1 is SGHDT and CDR2 is YYEEEE. The CDR3 DNA follows: TGTGCCAGCAGCACGTGGGCCAAAAGCGGGAACACTGAAGCTTTCTTT. Translating it yields CASSTWAKSGNTEAFF. Based on the CDR3 plus reference TRBV5-6 and TRBJ1-1, the full variable domain is DAGVTQSPTHLIKTRGQQVTLRCSPKSGHDTVSWYQQALGQGPQFIFQYYEEEERQRGNFPDRFSGHQFPNYSSELNVNALLLGDSALYLCASSTWAKSGNTEAFFGQGTRLTVV.

The chain recombines TRBV10-2 with TRBJ2-5; TRBD2 matches at 9 bases. The CDR3 runs to 16 residues. Trimming at V came to 4 bases and at J to 5 bases, leaving 11 bases not matched to a gene. Germline lookup yields CDR1 WSHSY and CDR2 SAAADI. The CDR3 coding sequence is TGCGCCAGCAGTGGGAAAGCGGGAGGCCGGGGGGAGACCCAGTACTTC. This encodes CASSGKAGGRGETQYF.

J is TRBJ2-7 and V is TRBV7-3, with a possible D match to TRBD2 (6 bases). Trimming removed 4 bases from V and 4 bases from J, with 11 bases in between. The CDR3 extends over 13 amino acids. Germline assignment: CDR1 SGHTA and CDR2 FQGTGA. CDR3 protein: CASSWGDGYEQYF. As DNA, the CDR3 is TGTGCCAGCAGCTGGGGGGACGGATACGAGCAGTACTTC. Supplemented by reference TRBV7-3 and TRBJ2-7, the full variable domain reads GAGVSQTPSNKVTEKGKYVELRCDPISGHTALYWYRQSLGQGPEFLIYFQGTGAADDSGLPNDRFFAVRPEGSVSTLKIQRTERGDSAVYLCASSWGDGYEQYFGPGTRLTVT.

The chain combines TRBV7-2 with TRBJ1-2, with D maybe TRBD1 (6 bases). Germline-derived CDR1 and CDR2 are SGHTA and FQGNSA. CDR3 length: 18 residues. V was clipped by 5 bases and J by 4 bases, with 26 bases between them. CDR3 loop: CASSPQGRTLFPLYGYTF. CDR3 DNA: TGTGCCAGCAGCCCCCAGGGGCGGACGCTGTTTCCGCTCTATGGCTACACCTTC.

The chain links TRBV18 to TRBJ1-2; 7 bases fit TRBD1. The CDR3 runs 15 residues. With 8 bases clipped from V and 0 bases from J, the junction kept 9 bases outside the gene matches. Germline lookup yields CDR1 KGHSH and CDR2 LQKENI. CDR3 sequence (DNA): TGTGCCAGCAAGAGGAAGGGACAGTCTAACTATGGCTACACCTTC. As protein: CASKRKGQSNYGYTF. Full variable domain (remainder filled in from reference TRBV18 and TRBJ1-2): NAGVMQNPRHLVRRRGQEARLRCSPMKGHSHVYWYRQLPEEGLKFMVYLQKENIIDESGMPKERFSAEFPKEGPSILRIQQVVRGDSAAYFCASKRKGQSNYGYTFGSGTRLTVV.

The chain links TRBV2 to TRBJ2-1; D might be TRBD2 (6 bases). The germline V and J ends were trimmed by 6 bases and 10 bases, with 10 bases remaining between them. This CDR3 contains 11 residues. In germline, CDR1 is SNHLY, CDR2 FYNNEI. This chain's CDR3 is CASRHSGEQFF. The CDR3 DNA follows: TGTGCCAGCAGGCATAGCGGAGAGCAGTTCTTC.

This chain links TRBV5-6 with TRBJ2-7; D gene unclear. CDR1 and CDR2 (germline): SGHDT, YYEEEE. Trimming took off 0 bases at V and 7 bases at J, with 11 bases between the two ends. The CDR3 sequence is 13 residues long. This chain's CDR3 is CASSLGPTGEQYF. CDR3 DNA: TGTGCCAGCAGCTTGGGGCCAACGGGTGAGCAGTACTTC.

This clone was counted only a few times. V gene TRBV12-2 combines with J gene TRBJ2-1; the table names TRBD2, a call not compared with the DNA. TRBV12-2 is tagged as a pseudogene. The CDR3 is 16 amino acids. In DNA form, the CDR3 reads TGTGCAAGTCGCTTCCCGGGACTAGCGGGAAGGGGGAAGCAGTTCTTC. As protein: CASRFPGLAGRGKQFF.

The rearrangement links TRBV15 to TRBJ2-1, with D uncertain. V shed 0 bases and J shed 2 bases, with 20 bases lying between them. CDR1 and CDR2 (germline): LNHNV, YYDKDF (reference sequence). There are 19 residues in the CDR3. Here the CDR3 reads CATSRELLDEVPAYNEQFF. In nucleotides, the CDR3 is TGTGCCACCAGCAGAGAGCTCCTTGATGAGGTACCTGCCTACAATGAGCAGTTCTTC.

The chain couples TRBV19 to TRBJ1-2; D gene ambiguous. V was cut by 2 bases and J by 7 bases, with 14 bases left in between. The CDR3 extends over 14 amino acids. Germline V gene lookup returns CDR1 LNHDA and CDR2 SQIVND (reference sequence). Written as DNA, the CDR3 is TGTGCCAGTAGTATACCGTGGAGACGTGCTGGCTACACCTTC. Translating it yields CASSIPWRRAGYTF.

This clone turned up a few times. J is TRBJ1-2 and V is TRBV29-1; D ambiguous. The CDR3 contains 14 residues. The germline V gene has CDR1 SQVTM and CDR2 ANQGSEA. The V end was cut by 0 bases, the J end by 0 bases, with 8 bases between. This CDR3 is CSVEDRQTNYGYTF. CDR3 sequence (DNA): TGCAGCGTTGAAGACAGGCAGACTAACTATGGCTACACCTTC.

V gene TRBV15 combines with J gene TRBJ2-5; tentative D call: TRBD2 (5 bases). The CDR3 sequence is 13 residues long. V was shortened by 9 bases and J by 1 base, with 12 bases between the two germline ends. Germline assignment: CDR1 LNHNV and CDR2 YYDKDF (reference sequence). The CDR3 DNA follows: TGTGCCACAGGTCGGGATCCCCAAGAGACCCAGTACTTC. Protein sequence: CATGRDPQETQYF.

The rearrangement joins TRBV15 to TRBJ2-2; D not certain. Germline V gene lookup returns CDR1 LNHNV and CDR2 YYDKDF (reference sequence). V was pared by 1 base and J by 0 bases, with 21 bases between. CDR3 length: 20 amino acids. Here the CDR3 reads CATSRVWSRPDQTNTGELFF. CDR3 nucleotides: TGTGCCACCAGCAGAGTATGGTCTAGACCCGACCAAACGAACACCGGGGAGCTGTTTTTT.

Comment on this clone: One end of the junction varies from germline; a read error may be responsible. The chain uses TRBV27 and TRBJ1-5, with D hard to call. In germline, CDR1 is MNHEY, CDR2 SMNVEV (reference sequence). The CDR3 runs to 15 residues. CDR3 nucleotide sequence: TGTGCCAGCAGTCTACCCACACCTAGCCATCAGCCCCAGCATTTT. Translation: CASSLPTPSHQPQHF.

In the case of this clone: Other DNA sequences of this sample code for an identical CDR3. The chain uses TRBV6-5 and TRBJ2-5; D might be TRBD2 (6 bases). There are 14 residues in the CDR3. Trimming removed 0 bases at V and 3 bases at J, with 8 bases between. Germline CDR1 and CDR2: MNHEY and SVGAGI. The DNA for the CDR3 is TGTGCCAGCAGTTACTCGACGGGGGAAGAGACCCAGTACTTC. This gives the protein CASSYSTGEETQYF.

V gene TRBV19 combines with J gene TRBJ2-3; 7 nucleotides line up with TRBD1. The CDR3 consists of 15 residues. CDR1 is LNHDA and CDR2 is SQIVND in the germline V gene (reference sequence). Losses at the gene ends were 6 bases for V and 2 bases for J; bases not matched to a gene: 8. CDR3 sequence reads: CASSLQGLLTDTQYF. The CDR3 nucleotides are TGTGCCAGTAGCCTACAGGGGCTCCTCACAGATACGCAGTATTTT.

V gene TRBV6-1 combines with J gene TRBJ1-5; D may be TRBD1 (5 bases). The V end was cut by 1 base, the J end by 3 bases, with 13 bases between. CDR3 length: 16 residues. From germline, CDR1 is MNHNS and CDR2 SASEGT. CDR3 sequence: CASSEGHRIVNQPQHF. DNA of the CDR3: TGTGCCAGCAGTGAAGGTCACAGGATTGTCAATCAGCCCCAGCATTTT.

This clone was picked up one time. The chain combines TRBV29-1 with TRBJ2-1, with TRBD2 identical over 10 bases. This CDR3 region has 15 residues. Looked up from germline, CDR1 is SQVTM and CDR2 is ANQGSEA. Trimming at V came to 5 bases and at J to 2 bases, leaving 6 bases not matched to a gene. CDR3 amino acids: CSVLKREGPYNEQFF. As DNA, the CDR3 is TGCAGCGTTCTGAAGCGGGAGGGACCCTACAATGAGCAGTTCTTC.

This chain uses TRBV28 with TRBJ1-4, with D uncertain. The CDR3 length is 15 residues. Germline lookup yields CDR1 MDHEN and CDR2 SYDVKM. Trimming removed 3 bases from V and 3 bases from J, with 11 bases in between. The CDR3 reads CASSLKAEANEKLFF. CDR3 sequence (DNA): TGTGCCAGCAGTTTGAAGGCAGAGGCTAATGAAAAACTGTTTTTT. Variable domain in full (rest from reference TRBV28 and TRBJ1-4): DVKVTQSSRYLVKRTGEKVFLECVQDMDHENMFWYRQDPGLGLRLIYFSYDVKMKEKGDIPEGYSVSREKKERFSLILESASTNQTSMYLCASSLKAEANEKLFFGSGTQLSVL.

Details on this clone: Different DNA sequences within this sample yield the same CDR3. This chain uses TRBV10-3 with TRBJ2-7, with D tentatively TRBD1 (5 bases). The CDR3 extends over 13 amino acids. Germline loops: CDR1 ENHRY, CDR2 SYGVKD. V shed 4 bases and J shed 4 bases, with 11 bases lying between them. CDR3 amino acids: CAISGGTGYEQYF. The CDR3, as DNA: TGTGCCATCAGTGGGGGCACGGGTTACGAGCAGTACTTC.